A single sample gave rise to the 14 T cell receptor beta chains below, sequenced in a study of cytomegalovirus exposure and HLA in healthy donors. 13 Jbeta primers and 60 Vbeta primers were used for the PCR. The protocol was immunoSEQ multiplex PCR, while the TCRdb copy is restricted to in-frame clones and leaves out a portion. This sample carries fewer than 200,000 clones, 79% of them seen once, and the ten largest clones take 0.69%. The sequenced sample was PBMCs. Receptor source: a woman between 40 and 55 years old in good health and CMV-seronegative.

V is TRBV19 and J is TRBJ1-1, with 7 bases aligning to TRBD1. CDR3 length equals 18 residues. CDR1 is LNHDA and CDR2 is SQIVND in the germline V gene (reference sequence). Trimming cost V 0 bases and J 7 bases; bases outside gene matches: 17. CDR3 in DNA: TGTGCCAGTAGTATAGATCTGGCCGGGGCAGGGGGAGAATTTGAAGCTTTCTTT. Protein: CASSIDLAGAGGEFEAFF. The whole variable domain, filled in from reference TRBV19 and TRBJ1-1, reads DGGITQSPKYLFRKEGQNVTLSCEQNLNHDAMYWYRQDPGQGLRLIYYSQIVNDFQKGDIAEGYSVSREKKESFPLTVTSAQKNPTAFYLCASSIDLAGAGGEFEAFFGQGTRLTVV.

The chain couples TRBV30 to TRBJ2-2; 10 bases align to TRBD2. This CDR3 region has 15 residues. The trim removed 2 bases at V and 6 bases at J, leaving 6 bases unmatched. Germline-derived CDR1 and CDR2 are GTSNPN and SVGIG (reference sequence). CDR3 residues: CAWSIQRGGPGELFF. CDR3 in DNA: TGTGCCTGGAGTATCCAGCGGGGGGGCCCCGGGGAGCTGTTTTTT.

The rearrangement joins TRBV10-3 to TRBJ1-2, with D unclear. CDR3 length equals 13 residues. The germline gives CDR1 ENHRY, CDR2 SYGVKD. V was shortened by 4 bases and J by 4 bases, with 10 bases between the two germline ends. The CDR3: CAISVKGSYGYTF. The CDR3 DNA reads as TGTGCCATCAGTGTTAAAGGGAGCTATGGCTACACCTTC.

The chain combines TRBV10-3 with TRBJ1-5; D gene unclear. Germline-derived CDR1 and CDR2 are ENHRY and SYGVKD. V gave up 0 bases and J gave up 13 bases, with 19 bases separating them. The CDR3 has 15 residues. The CDR3, as DNA: TGTGCCATCAGTGAGTCCCTAGATCCGGATCTCCCACAGCATTTT. As protein: CAISESLDPDLPQHF.

The rearrangement links TRBV19 to TRBJ2-3, with a tentative D call TRBD2 (6 bases). The V end lost 10 bases, the J end lost 5 bases, and 28 bases lay between the germline ends. Germline-derived CDR1 and CDR2 are LNHDA and SQIVND (reference sequence). The CDR3 length is 17 residues. The DNA of the CDR3 is TGTGCCACCGAGGTCCAGGGCGGGATGGGCCGGAGAGATACGCAGTATTTT. Translating it yields CATEVQGGMGRRDTQYF.

The chain employs TRBV19 and TRBJ2-2; possible D gene TRBD1, 6 bases. Germline values: CDR1 LNHDA, CDR2 SQIVND (reference sequence). The V end was cut by 4 bases, the J end by 3 bases, with 12 bases between. CDR3 size: 15 residues. The CDR3 sequence: CASSKGVGDTGELFF. As DNA, the CDR3 is TGTGCCAGTAGTAAGGGGGTCGGGGACACCGGGGAGCTGTTTTTT.

V is TRBV30 and J is TRBJ1-3, with unresolved D. V dropped 2 bases and J dropped 0 bases, with 5 bases sitting between them. This CDR3 has 13 amino acids. Germline V gene data show CDR1 as GTSNPN and CDR2 as SVGIG (reference sequence). The CDR3 DNA follows: TGTGCCTGGAGTTCGGGCTCTGGAAACACCATATATTTT. It encodes CAWSSGSGNTIYF.

V and J are TRBV15 and TRBJ1-3, with D possibly TRBD1 on 6 matching bases. V lost 3 bases and J lost 0, with 9 bases in between. This CDR3 is 15 amino acids long. Per germline, CDR1 LNHNV and CDR2 YYDKDF (reference sequence). CDR3 amino acids: CATSSTGSSGNTIYF. CDR3 in DNA: TGTGCCACCAGCAGTACAGGGTCCTCTGGAAACACCATATATTTT.

This clone was detected only once. The chain couples TRBV6-5 to TRBJ2-7; 7 bases map to TRBD2. V trimming: 0 bases; J trimming: 6 bases; junction bases outside the gene matches: 8. CDR3 size: 15 residues. From germline, CDR1 is MNHEY and CDR2 SVGAGI. The CDR3 reads CASSYSSGGGVEQYF. In DNA form, the CDR3 reads TGTGCCAGCAGTTACTCCAGTGGTGGGGGGGTCGAGCAGTACTTC.

The genes are TRBV5-6 and TRBJ1-2; no reliable D call. V shed 0 bases and J shed 1 base, with 7 bases lying between them. The CDR3 is made up of 14 amino acids. Germline CDR1 SGHDT, CDR2 YYEEEE. The CDR3 loop reads CASSLDSFNYGYTF. CDR3 DNA: TGTGCCAGCAGCTTGGACAGTTTTAACTATGGCTACACCTTC.

The J gene is TRBJ2-3, the V gene TRBV28; 11 nucleotides align to TRBD2. With V trimmed by 5 bases and J by 3 bases, 4 bases remained unmatched. Per germline, CDR1 MDHEN and CDR2 SYDVKM. CDR3 length: 15 residues. This CDR3 is CASSVSGRGTDTQYF. CDR3 bases: TGTGCCAGCAGTGTTAGCGGGAGGGGGACAGATACGCAGTATTTT.

This rearrangement joins TRBV6-1 to TRBJ1-2, with D possibly matching TRBD1 (6 bases). Germline values: CDR1 MNHNS, CDR2 SASEGT. The ends were cut back, 2 bases at V and 4 bases at J, with 17 bases in the middle. This CDR3 contains 16 residues. CDR3 coding DNA: TGTGCCAGCAGTGAACCAGGGGACGGTGGATTCTATGGCTACACCTTC. It codes for CASSEPGDGGFYGYTF.

V gene TRBV27 combines with J gene TRBJ2-3; possibly TRBD2 for D (5 bases). Germline values: CDR1 MNHEY, CDR2 SMNVEV (reference sequence). The CDR3 is 16 amino acids. V was cut by 5 bases and J by 3 bases, with 18 bases left in between. The CDR3 is CASSGGPRRLTDTQYF. The CDR3 nucleotides are TGTGCCAGCAGTGGAGGACCCCGGAGATTGACAGATACGCAGTATTTT.

Concerning this clone itself: The identical CDR3 is also encoded by other nucleotide sequences in the sample. V and J are TRBV2 and TRBJ1-1; D gene ambiguous. This CDR3 region has 12 residues. The germline CDR1 and CDR2 sequences are SNHLY and FYNNEI. Trimming took off 8 bases at V and 3 bases at J, with 10 bases between the two ends. CDR3 loop: CASLTGDTEAFF. The CDR3, as DNA: TGTGCCAGCCTCACCGGTGACACTGAAGCTTTCTTT.